These 9 T cell receptor beta chains were all obtained from the same sample, sequenced in a study of T cell responses to AZD1222 COVID-19 vaccine. Libraries were prepared by immunoSEQ multiplex PCR; TCRdb keeps only in-frame clonotypes and omits some of them. The data contain more than 150,000 clones, 90% of them singletons. The sample in question was peripheral blood, obtained on day 0 of AZD1222 vaccination. Source of these receptors: an adult in good health.

The chain recombines TRBV7-9 with TRBJ2-7; 7 positions agree with TRBD1. The CDR3 loop spans 14 amino acids. Germline lookup yields CDR1 SEHNR and CDR2 FQNEAQ (reference sequence). V was clipped by 1 base and J by 4 bases; unmatched bases: 4. The CDR3 region is CASSLEGQRYEQYF. In DNA form, the CDR3 reads TGTGCCAGCAGCTTAGAGGGACAGCGGTACGAGCAGTACTTC.

This clone occurred once. The chain couples TRBV18 to TRBJ2-1; D is ambiguous. V lost 0 bases to trimming and J lost 8 bases, with 11 bases between them. This CDR3 is built from 14 residues. The germline gives CDR1 KGHSH, CDR2 LQKENI. CDR3 sequence: CASSPPIARYEQFF. The CDR3 nucleotides read TGTGCCAGCTCACCACCGATAGCCAGATATGAGCAGTTCTTC.

This chain connects TRBV19 to TRBJ2-7; 7 nucleotides match TRBD2. The CDR3 has 16 amino acids. The junction had 11 bases not matched to a gene; V was cut back by 5 bases and J by 1 base. Germline assignment: CDR1 LNHDA and CDR2 SQIVND (reference sequence). The CDR3 loop reads CASSPRSGTISYEQYF. The CDR3 DNA reads TGTGCCAGTAGTCCCCGCAGCGGGACGATATCCTACGAGCAGTACTTC. Based on the CDR3 plus reference TRBV19 and TRBJ2-7, the full variable domain is DGGITQSPKYLFRKEGQNVTLSCEQNLNHDAMYWYRQDPGQGLRLIYYSQIVNDFQKGDIAEGYSVSREKKESFPLTVTSAQKNPTAFYLCASSPRSGTISYEQYFGPGTRLTVT.

This sequence joins TRBV7-6 and TRBJ1-3; possibly TRBD1 for D (6 bases). There are 16 residues in the CDR3. CDR1 is SGHVS and CDR2 is FNYEAQ in the germline V gene. The ends were cut back, 4 bases at V and 2 bases at J, with 15 bases in the middle. CDR3 sequence reads: CASSYSTGQTGNTIYF. CDR3 nucleotide sequence: TGTGCCAGCAGCTATTCGACAGGACAAACTGGAAACACCATATATTTT. The full variable domain, its missing parts supplied by reference TRBV7-6 and TRBJ1-3, is GAGVSQSPRYKVTKRGQDVALRCDPISGHVSLYWYRQALGQGPEFLTYFNYEAQQDKSGLPNDRFSAERPEGSISTLTIQRTEQRDSAMYRCASSYSTGQTGNTIYFGEGSWLTVV.

The chain has TRBV5-1 and TRBJ2-2; 14 nucleotides line up with TRBD2. Trimming at V came to 3 bases and at J to 7 bases, leaving 8 bases not matched to a gene. Germline values: CDR1 SGHRS, CDR2 YFSETQ. This CDR3 is 17 amino acids long. CDR3 in amino acids: CASSSGLAGGPSGELFF. DNA of the CDR3: TGCGCCAGCAGCTCAGGACTAGCGGGAGGCCCGAGCGGGGAGCTGTTTTTT.

The chain carries TRBV7-9 and TRBJ2-2, with 9 nucleotides matching TRBD1. Germline CDR1 and CDR2: SEHNR and FQNEAQ (reference sequence). The CDR3 totals 14 residues. V was clipped by 8 bases and J by 4 bases; unmatched bases: 5. The CDR3 DNA is TGTGCCAGCCAAGGACAGGGGATCACCGGGGAGCTGTTTTTT. Amino acids: CASQGQGITGELFF.

In DNA form, the CDR3 reads TGTGCCAGCAGTTACTGGAGGGGGCGCCAATCAATGAACACTGAAGCTTTCTTT. Translating gives CASSYWRGRQSMNTEAFF. This chain joins TRBV6-2 or TRBV6-3 and TRBJ1-1; 7 bases fit TRBD1. The CDR3 is made up of 18 amino acids. V shed 1 base, J shed 0 bases, and the junction held 11 bases outside the gene matches. The germline gives CDR1 MNHEY, CDR2 SVGEGT.

This rearrangement joins TRBV4-2 to TRBJ2-2, with 14 nucleotides matching TRBD2. Trimming removed 4 bases from V and 1 base from J; junction bases left unmatched: 5. The V gene's germline CDR1 is LGHNA and CDR2 YNFKEQ. The CDR3 loop spans 18 amino acids. The CDR3 region is CASSPPGLAGENTGELFF. CDR3 in DNA: TGTGCCAGCAGCCCCCCGGGACTAGCGGGAGAGAACACCGGGGAGCTGTTTTTT.

The chain combines TRBV27 with TRBJ2-3; D is perhaps TRBD1 or TRBD2 (5 bases each). The CDR3 sequence is 15 residues long. V was shortened by 5 bases and J by 0 bases, with 12 bases between the two germline ends. Germline CDR1 reads MNHEY; CDR2 reads SMNVEV (reference sequence). CDR3 nucleotide sequence: TGTGCCAGCAGTCCATCCGGGGCCAGCACAGATACGCAGTATTTT. The encoded protein is CASSPSGASTDTQYF.